These T cell receptor beta chains were read from a single sample in a study of blood T cell repertoires in COVID-19. Sequenced by immunoSEQ multiplex PCR; TCRdb stores in-frame clones only, minus some. This sample has around 220,000 clones, with around 90% found just once. The sample taken for sequencing was PBMCs or T cells enriched from blood (not recorded which). These receptor sequences come from a woman in her 30s with acute COVID-19. The CDR3 runs from the conserved cysteine through the conserved F or W. The D gene is left open where the match is weak. Clone size is given for some rows only: seen once, a few or many times, or a class if the clone is expanded.

D: NA
length: 15
J: TRBJ1-1
size: NA
V: TRBV5-6
CDR3: CASSSGLLTNTEAFF
DNA: TGTGCCAGCAGCTCAGGACTCCTAACGAACACTGAAGCTTTCTTT

D: NA
length: 15
J: TRBJ1-1
size: NA
V: TRBV7-9
CDR3: CASSTYRVANTEAFF
DNA: TGTGCCAGCAGCACTTACAGGGTTGCGAACACTGAAGCTTTCTTT

D: TRBD1
length: 14
J: TRBJ1-1
size: NA
V: TRBV6-5
CDR3: CASISQGWYTEAFF
DNA: TGTGCCAGCATTTCACAGGGGTGGTACACTGAAGCTTTCTTT

D: NA
length: 13
J: TRBJ1-2
size: NA
V: TRBV11-2
CDR3: CASSPLANYGYTF
DNA: TGTGCCAGCAGTCCACTAGCTAACTATGGCTACACCTTC

D: NA
length: 13
J: TRBJ2-7
size: NA
V: TRBV19
CDR3: CASSIARGNEQYF
DNA: TGTGCCAGTAGTATAGCAAGAGGGAACGAGCAGTACTTC

D: TRBD2
length: 15
J: TRBJ2-7
size: NA
V: TRBV5-1
CDR3: CASSLGDYLAYEQYF
DNA: TGCGCCAGCAGCTTGGGGGACTACCTCGCCTACGAGCAGTACTTC

D: NA
length: 13
J: TRBJ2-7
size: few
V: TRBV4-1
CDR3: CASSHGSSYEQYF
DNA: TGCGCCAGCAGCCACGGGAGCTCCTACGAGCAGTACTTC

D: NA
length: 14
J: TRBJ2-2
size: once
V: TRBV3-1/TRBV3-2
CDR3: CASSQVPGAGELFF
DNA: TGTGCCAGCAGCCAAGTCCCCGGGGCCGGGGAGCTGTTTTTT

D: NA
length: 12
J: TRBJ1-5
size: NA
V: TRBV28
CDR3: CASRYGAEPQHF
DNA: TGTGCCAGCAGGTATGGAGCGGAGCCCCAGCATTTT

D: TRBD1
length: 15
J: TRBJ1-5
size: NA
V: TRBV4-2
CDR3: CASSQGYRGNQPQHF
DNA: TGTGCCAGCAGCCAAGGTTACAGGGGGAATCAGCCCCAGCATTTT

D: NA
length: 15
J: TRBJ1-4
size: NA
V: TRBV7-9
CDR3: CASIISGTSGEKLFF
DNA: TGTGCCAGCATCATTTCAGGGACTTCCGGTGAAAAACTGTTTTTT

D: NA
length: 16
J: TRBJ1-1
size: NA
V: TRBV19
CDR3: CASSKTPSASNTEAFF
DNA: TGTGCCAGTAGTAAAACCCCTTCTGCGTCGAACACTGAAGCTTTCTTT

D: TRBD1
length: 14
J: TRBJ2-5
size: once
V: TRBV7-9
CDR3: CASSVSTGGETQYF
DNA: TGTGCCAGCAGCGTGTCCACAGGGGGGGAGACCCAGTACTTC

D: TRBD1
length: 14
J: TRBJ1-2
size: NA
V: TRBV19
CDR3: CASTEGQGSYGYTF
DNA: TGTGCCAGTACCGAGGGACAGGGATCCTATGGCTACACCTTC

D: NA
length: 12
J: TRBJ1-1
size: NA
V: TRBV10-3
CDR3: CAISGGGVEAFF
DNA: TGTGCCATCAGTGGGGGCGGGGTTGAAGCTTTCTTT

D: TRBD2
length: 16
J: TRBJ2-5
size: NA
V: TRBV3-1/TRBV3-2
CDR3: CASSPLAGRYQETQYF
DNA: TGTGCCAGCAGCCCCCTAGCGGGGCGATACCAAGAGACCCAGTACTTC

D: NA
length: 16
J: TRBJ1-4
size: NA
V: TRBV30
CDR3: CAWSERVAGSNEKLFF
DNA: TGTGCCTGGAGTGAAAGGGTGGCAGGGTCTAATGAAAAACTGTTTTTT

D: NA
length: 14
J: TRBJ1-5
size: NA
V: TRBV18
CDR3: CASSPRGGGQPQHF
DNA: TGTGCCAGCTCACCCCGGGGGGGAGGTCAGCCCCAGCATTTT

D: TRBD2
length: 15
J: TRBJ2-3
size: NA
V: TRBV9
CDR3: CASSVTAGATDTQYF
DNA: TGTGCCAGCAGCGTAACAGCGGGAGCAACAGATACGCAGTATTTT

D: NA
length: 15
J: TRBJ2-1
size: NA
V: TRBV27
CDR3: CASSLEPTGYNEQFF
DNA: TGTGCCAGCAGTTTAGAGCCGACAGGCTACAATGAGCAGTTCTTC

D: TRBD1
length: 14
J: TRBJ1-3
size: NA
V: TRBV6-5
CDR3: CASSWTGTGNTIYF
DNA: TGTGCCAGCAGCTGGACAGGGACTGGAAACACCATATATTTT

D: NA
length: 13
J: TRBJ2-5
size: NA
V: TRBV5-1
CDR3: CASSLIIQETQYF
DNA: TGCGCCAGCAGCTTGATTATCCAAGAGACCCAGTACTTC

D: TRBD1
length: 15
J: TRBJ1-6
size: NA
V: TRBV9
CDR3: CASRETGQGNSPLHF
DNA: TGTGCCAGCAGGGAGACGGGACAGGGTAATTCACCCCTCCACTTT